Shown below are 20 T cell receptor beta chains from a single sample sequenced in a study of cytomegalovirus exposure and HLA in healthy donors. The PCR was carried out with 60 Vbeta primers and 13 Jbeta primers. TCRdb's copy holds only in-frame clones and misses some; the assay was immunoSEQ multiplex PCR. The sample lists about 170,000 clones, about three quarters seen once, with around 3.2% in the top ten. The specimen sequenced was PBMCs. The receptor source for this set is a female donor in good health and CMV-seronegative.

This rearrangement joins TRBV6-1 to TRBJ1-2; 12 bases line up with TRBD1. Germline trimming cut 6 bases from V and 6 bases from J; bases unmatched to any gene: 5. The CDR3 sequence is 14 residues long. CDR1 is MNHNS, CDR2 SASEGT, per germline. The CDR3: CASSPGTGGNGYTF. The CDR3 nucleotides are TGTGCCAGCAGCCCTGGGACAGGGGGCAATGGCTACACCTTC.

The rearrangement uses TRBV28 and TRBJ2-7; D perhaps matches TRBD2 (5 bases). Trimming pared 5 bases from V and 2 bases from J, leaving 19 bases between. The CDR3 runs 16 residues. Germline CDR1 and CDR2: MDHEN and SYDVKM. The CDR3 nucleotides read TGTGCCAGCAGTCCGACTACGTCCAGGCTAGCCTACGAGCAGTACTTC. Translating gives CASSPTTSRLAYEQYF.

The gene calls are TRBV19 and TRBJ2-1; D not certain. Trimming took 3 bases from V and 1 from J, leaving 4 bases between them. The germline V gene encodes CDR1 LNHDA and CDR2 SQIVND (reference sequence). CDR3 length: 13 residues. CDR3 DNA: TGTGCCAGTAGTATCCAGTCCTACAATGAGCAGTTCTTC. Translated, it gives CASSIQSYNEQFF.

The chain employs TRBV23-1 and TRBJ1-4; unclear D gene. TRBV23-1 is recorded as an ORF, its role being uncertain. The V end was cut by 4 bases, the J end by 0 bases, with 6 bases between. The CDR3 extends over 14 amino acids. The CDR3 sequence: CASSRAATNEKLFF. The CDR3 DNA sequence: TGCGCCAGCAGTCGGGCAGCAACTAATGAAAAACTGTTTTTT.

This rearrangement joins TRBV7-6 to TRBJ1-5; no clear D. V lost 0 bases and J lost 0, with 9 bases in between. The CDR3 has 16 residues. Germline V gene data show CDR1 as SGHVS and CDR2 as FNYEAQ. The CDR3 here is CASSLAPVYSNQPQHF. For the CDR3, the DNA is TGTGCCAGCAGCTTAGCGCCAGTTTATAGCAATCAGCCCCAGCATTTT.

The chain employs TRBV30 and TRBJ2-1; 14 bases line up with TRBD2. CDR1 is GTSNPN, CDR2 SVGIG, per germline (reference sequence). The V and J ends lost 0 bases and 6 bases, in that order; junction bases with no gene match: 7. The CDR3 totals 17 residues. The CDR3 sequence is CAWSVPGLAGAGNEQFF. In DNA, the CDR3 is TGTGCCTGGAGTGTACCGGGACTAGCGGGAGCGGGCAATGAGCAGTTCTTC.

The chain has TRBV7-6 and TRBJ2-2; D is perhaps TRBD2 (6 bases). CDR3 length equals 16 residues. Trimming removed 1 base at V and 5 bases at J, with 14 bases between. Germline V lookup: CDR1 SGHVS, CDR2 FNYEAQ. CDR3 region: CASSLEGRRGTGELFF. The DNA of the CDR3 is TGTGCCAGCAGCTTAGAGGGGAGGAGAGGGACCGGGGAGCTGTTTTTT.

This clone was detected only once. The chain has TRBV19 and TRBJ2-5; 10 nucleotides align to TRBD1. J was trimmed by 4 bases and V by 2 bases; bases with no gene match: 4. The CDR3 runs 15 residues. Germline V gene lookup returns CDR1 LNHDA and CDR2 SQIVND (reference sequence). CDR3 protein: CASSISGQGPETQYF. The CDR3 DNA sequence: TGTGCCAGTAGTATATCGGGACAGGGGCCAGAGACCCAGTACTTC.

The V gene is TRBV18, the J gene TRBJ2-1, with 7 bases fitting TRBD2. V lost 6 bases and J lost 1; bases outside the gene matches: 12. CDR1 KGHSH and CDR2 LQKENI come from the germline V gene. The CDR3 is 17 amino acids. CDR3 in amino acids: CASSLDQRGPSYNEQFF. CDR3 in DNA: TGTGCCAGCTCGTTAGACCAGCGGGGCCCTTCCTACAATGAGCAGTTCTTC.

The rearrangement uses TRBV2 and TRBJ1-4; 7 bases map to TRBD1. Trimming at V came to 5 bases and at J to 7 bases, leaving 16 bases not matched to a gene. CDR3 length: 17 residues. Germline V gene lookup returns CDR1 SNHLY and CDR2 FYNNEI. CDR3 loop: CASSPLPSTGPPEKLFF. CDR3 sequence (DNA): TGTGCCAGCAGTCCTTTGCCGTCGACAGGGCCTCCTGAAAAACTGTTTTTT. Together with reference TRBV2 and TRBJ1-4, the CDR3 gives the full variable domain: EPEVTQTPSHQVTQMGQEVILRCVPISNHLYFYWYRQILGQKVEFLVSFYNNEISEKSEIFDDQFSVERPDGSNFTLKIRSTKLEDSAMYFCASSPLPSTGPPEKLFFGSGTQLSVL.

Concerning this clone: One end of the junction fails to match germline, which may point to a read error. The CDR3 region has the DNA TGTGCTAGCAGCCGGGAGATAGCGGGAGGGAACACCGGGGAGCTGTTTTTT. Translating gives CASSREIAGGNTGELFF. The V and J genes are TRBV7-7 and TRBJ2-2; 10 nucleotides line up with TRBD2. Germline-derived CDR1 and CDR2 are SSHAT and FNYEAQ (reference sequence). The CDR3 spans 17 residues.

Here the CDR3 reads CASSSRQISNQPQHF. The CDR3 DNA is TGTGCCAGCAGCTCAAGACAGATTAGCAATCAGCCCCAGCATTTT. The gene calls are TRBV7-2 and TRBJ1-5; D may be TRBD1 (5 bases). This CDR3 has 15 amino acids. Germline V gene sequence: CDR1 SGHTA, CDR2 FQGNSA. Trimming cost V 4 bases and J 0 bases, with 10 bases left between them.

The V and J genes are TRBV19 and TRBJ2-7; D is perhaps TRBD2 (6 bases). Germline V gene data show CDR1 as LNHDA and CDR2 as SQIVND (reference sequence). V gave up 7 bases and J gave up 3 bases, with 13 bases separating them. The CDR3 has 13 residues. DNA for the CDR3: TGTGCCAGTACTAAGGGACTGGGCTACGAGCAGTACTTC. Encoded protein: CASTKGLGYEQYF.

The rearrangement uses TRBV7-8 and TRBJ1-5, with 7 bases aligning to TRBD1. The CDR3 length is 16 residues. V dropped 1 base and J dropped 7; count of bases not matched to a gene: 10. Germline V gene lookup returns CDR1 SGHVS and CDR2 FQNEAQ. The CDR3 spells CASSLVEGASGQPQHF. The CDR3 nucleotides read TGTGCCAGCAGCTTAGTGGAGGGGGCGTCTGGACAGCCCCAGCATTTT. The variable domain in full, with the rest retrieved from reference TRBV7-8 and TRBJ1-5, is GAGVSQSPRYKVAKRGQDVALRCDPISGHVSLFWYQQALGQGPEFLTYFQNEAQLDKSGLPSDRFFAERPEGSVSTLKIQRTQQEDSAVYLCASSLVEGASGQPQHFGDGTRLSIL.

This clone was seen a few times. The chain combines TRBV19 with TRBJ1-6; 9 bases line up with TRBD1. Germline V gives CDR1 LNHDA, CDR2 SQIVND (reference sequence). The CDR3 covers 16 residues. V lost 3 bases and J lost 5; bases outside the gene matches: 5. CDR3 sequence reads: CASSIYGQGNNSPLHF. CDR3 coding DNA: TGTGCCAGTAGTATCTATGGACAGGGGAATAATTCACCCCTCCACTTT.

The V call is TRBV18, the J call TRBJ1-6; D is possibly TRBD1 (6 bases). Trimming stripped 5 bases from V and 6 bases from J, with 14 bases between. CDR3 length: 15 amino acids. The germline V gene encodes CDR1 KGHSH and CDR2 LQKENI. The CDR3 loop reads CASSDTGQFNSPLHF. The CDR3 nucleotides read TGTGCCAGCTCAGACACTGGACAGTTTAATTCACCCCTCCACTTT. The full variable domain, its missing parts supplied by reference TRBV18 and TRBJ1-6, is NAGVMQNPRHLVRRRGQEARLRCSPMKGHSHVYWYRQLPEEGLKFMVYLQKENIIDESGMPKERFSAEFPKEGPSILRIQQVVRGDSAAYFCASSDTGQFNSPLHFGNGTRLTVT.

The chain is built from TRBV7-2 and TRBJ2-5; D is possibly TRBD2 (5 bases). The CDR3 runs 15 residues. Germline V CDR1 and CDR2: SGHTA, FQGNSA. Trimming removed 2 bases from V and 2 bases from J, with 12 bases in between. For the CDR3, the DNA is TGTGCCAGCAGCTTACTACCCGGGGTTCAAGAGACCCAGTACTTC. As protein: CASSLLPGVQETQYF.

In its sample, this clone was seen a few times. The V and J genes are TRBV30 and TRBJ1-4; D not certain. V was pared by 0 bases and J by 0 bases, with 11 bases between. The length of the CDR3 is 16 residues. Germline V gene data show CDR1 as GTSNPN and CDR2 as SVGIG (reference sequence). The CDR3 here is CAWSVSQTPTNEKLFF. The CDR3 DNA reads TGTGCCTGGAGTGTTTCCCAGACTCCAACTAATGAAAAACTGTTTTTT. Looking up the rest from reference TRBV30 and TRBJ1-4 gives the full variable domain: SQTIHQWPATLVQPVGSPLSLECTVEGTSNPNLYWYRQAAGRGLQLLFYSVGIGQISSEVPQNLSASRPQDRQFILSSKKLLLSDSGFYLCAWSVSQTPTNEKLFFGSGTQLSVL.

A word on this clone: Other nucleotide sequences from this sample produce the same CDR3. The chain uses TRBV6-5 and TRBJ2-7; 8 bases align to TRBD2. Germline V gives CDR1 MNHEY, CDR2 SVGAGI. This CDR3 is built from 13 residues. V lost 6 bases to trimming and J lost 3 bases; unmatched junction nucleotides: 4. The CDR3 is CASSLGLGYEQYF. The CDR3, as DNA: TGTGCCAGCAGCTTGGGACTAGGCTACGAGCAGTACTTC.

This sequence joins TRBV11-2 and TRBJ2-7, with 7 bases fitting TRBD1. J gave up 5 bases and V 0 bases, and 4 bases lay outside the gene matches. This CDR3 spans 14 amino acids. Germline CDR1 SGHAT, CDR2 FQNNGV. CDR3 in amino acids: CASSLDRGRDEQYF. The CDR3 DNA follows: TGTGCCAGCAGCTTAGATAGGGGGCGCGACGAGCAGTACTTC.